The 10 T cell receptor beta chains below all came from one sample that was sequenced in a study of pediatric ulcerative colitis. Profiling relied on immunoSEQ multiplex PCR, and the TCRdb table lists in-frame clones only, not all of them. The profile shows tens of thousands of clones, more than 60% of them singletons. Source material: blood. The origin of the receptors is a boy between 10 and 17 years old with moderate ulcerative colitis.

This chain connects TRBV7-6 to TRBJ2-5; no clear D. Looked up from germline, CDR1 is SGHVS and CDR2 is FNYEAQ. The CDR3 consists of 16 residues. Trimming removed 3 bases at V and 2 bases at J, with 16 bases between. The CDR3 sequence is CASSFSPFLGQETQYF. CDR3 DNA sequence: TGTGCCAGCAGCTTCAGCCCATTTCTGGGACAAGAGACCCAGTACTTC.

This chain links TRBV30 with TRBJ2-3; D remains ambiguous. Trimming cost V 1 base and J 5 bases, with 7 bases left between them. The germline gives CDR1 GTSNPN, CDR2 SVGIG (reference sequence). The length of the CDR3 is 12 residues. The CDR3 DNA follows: TGTGCCTGGAGTGGGACGGTAGATACGCAGTATTTT. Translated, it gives CAWSGTVDTQYF.

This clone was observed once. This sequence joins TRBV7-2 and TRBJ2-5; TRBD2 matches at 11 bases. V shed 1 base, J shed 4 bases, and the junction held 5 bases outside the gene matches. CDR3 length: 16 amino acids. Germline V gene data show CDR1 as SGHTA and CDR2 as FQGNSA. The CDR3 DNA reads TGTGCCAGCAGCTTAGTGGCTAGCGGGAGGCGAGAGACCCAGTACTTC. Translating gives CASSLVASGRRETQYF.

CDR3 DNA sequence: TGCGCCAGCAGTGAGTGGGGCACGGAAGCTTTCTTT. Its translation: CASSEWGTEAFF. J is TRBJ1-1 and V is TRBV10-1; tentatively, D is TRBD1 (5 bases). V lost 1 base and J lost 8, with 8 bases in between. Germline CDR1 reads WNHNN; CDR2 reads SYGVQD (reference sequence). The CDR3 extends over 12 amino acids.

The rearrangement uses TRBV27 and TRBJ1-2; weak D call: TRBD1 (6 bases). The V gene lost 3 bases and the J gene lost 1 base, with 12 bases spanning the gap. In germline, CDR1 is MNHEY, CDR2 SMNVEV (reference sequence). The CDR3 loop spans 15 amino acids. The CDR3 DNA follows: TGTGCCAGCAGTTTCTATATAGGGGGTAACTATGGCTACACCTTC. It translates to CASSFYIGGNYGYTF.

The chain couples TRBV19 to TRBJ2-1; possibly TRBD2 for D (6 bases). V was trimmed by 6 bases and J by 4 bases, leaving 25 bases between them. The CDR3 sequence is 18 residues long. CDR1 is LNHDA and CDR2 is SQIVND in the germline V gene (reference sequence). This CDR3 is CASSPWRVNPDLYNEQFF. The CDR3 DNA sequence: TGTGCCAGTAGCCCCTGGAGGGTCAACCCCGATTTATACAATGAGCAGTTCTTC.

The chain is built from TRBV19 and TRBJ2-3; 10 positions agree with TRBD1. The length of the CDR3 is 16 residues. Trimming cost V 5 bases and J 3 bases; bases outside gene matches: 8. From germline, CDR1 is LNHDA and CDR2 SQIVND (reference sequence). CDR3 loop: CASSPDRGQGTDTQYF. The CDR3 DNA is TGTGCCAGTAGTCCCGACCGGGGACAGGGGACAGATACGCAGTATTTT. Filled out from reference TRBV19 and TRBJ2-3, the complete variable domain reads DGGITQSPKYLFRKEGQNVTLSCEQNLNHDAMYWYRQDPGQGLRLIYYSQIVNDFQKGDIAEGYSVSREKKESFPLTVTSAQKNPTAFYLCASSPDRGQGTDTQYFGPGTRLTVL.

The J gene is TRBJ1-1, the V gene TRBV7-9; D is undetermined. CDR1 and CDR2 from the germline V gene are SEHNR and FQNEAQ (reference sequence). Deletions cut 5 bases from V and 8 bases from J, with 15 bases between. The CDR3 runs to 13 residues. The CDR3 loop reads CASSRDHGLEAFF. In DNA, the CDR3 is TGTGCCAGCAGCAGAGATCACGGACTGGAAGCTTTCTTT.

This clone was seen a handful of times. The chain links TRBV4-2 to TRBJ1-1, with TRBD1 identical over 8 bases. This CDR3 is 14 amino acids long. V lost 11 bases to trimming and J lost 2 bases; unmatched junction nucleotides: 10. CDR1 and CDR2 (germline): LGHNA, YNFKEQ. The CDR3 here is CAVTSGQGNTEAFF. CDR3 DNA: TGTGCCGTAACCTCCGGACAGGGTAACACTGAAGCTTTCTTT.

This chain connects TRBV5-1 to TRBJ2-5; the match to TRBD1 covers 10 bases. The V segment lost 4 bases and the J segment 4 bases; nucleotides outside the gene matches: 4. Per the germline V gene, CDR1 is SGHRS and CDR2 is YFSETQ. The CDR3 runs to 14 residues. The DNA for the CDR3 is TGCGCCAGCAGCGCGACAGGGGGCGGAGAGACCCAGTACTTC. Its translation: CASSATGGGETQYF.